This T cell receptor (beta chain) appears in the sequencing data of a study of CD8+ T cells in alopecia areata. RNA, once extracted, was reverse transcribed into cDNA for use as the sequencing template. Measured with immunoSEQ multiplex PCR; TCRdb has only the in-frame clones, and not every one. The repertoire consists of about 100,000 clones, with 55% to 70% occurring once and the leading ten covering 20% to 25%. CDR3 length: 15 amino acids. Germline V gene lookup returns CDR1 SQVTM and CDR2 ANQGSEA. V dropped 5 bases and J dropped 1 base, with 15 bases sitting between them. This clone was picked up a small number of times.

V usage is TRBV29-1 and J usage is TRBJ1-5; tentative D call: TRBD1 (6 bases). The sequenced sample consisted of NKG2D-low CD8+ T cells sorted from blood. This TCR was sampled from a human donor with alopecia areata. CDR3 bases: TGCAGCGTTTGGCTGGGGGCCGGGAGCAATCAGCCCCAGCATTTT. It translates to CSVWLGAGSNQPQHF.